The rows below give T cell receptor beta chains drawn from one sample of a study of cytomegalovirus exposure and HLA in healthy donors. Some clones are missing from TCRdb's copy, which holds only in-frame ones; the method was immunoSEQ multiplex PCR. Of over 250,000 clones in the sample, 80% to 90% were seen once. Material for sequencing was PBMCs. All receptors derive from a woman aged 18 to 35 in good health and CMV-seronegative. Each CDR3 is given with its conserved first and last residue. The D gene is left open where the match is weak. Rows may omit the clone size; those that give it use once, few, many or a size class.

d_call: .; clone_size: .; j_call: TRBJ1-5; v_call: TRBV7-9; cdr3_aa: CASSRQGRGNQPQHF; cdr3_nt: TGTGCCAGCAGCCGCCAGGGACGGGGGAATCAGCCCCAGCATTTT
d_call: .; clone_size: .; j_call: TRBJ2-7; v_call: TRBV7-9; cdr3_aa: CASSLPRESSYEQYF; cdr3_nt: TGTGCCAGCAGCTTACCACGGGAGTCTTCCTACGAGCAGTACTTC
d_call: .; clone_size: .; j_call: TRBJ1-1; v_call: TRBV6-5; cdr3_aa: CASSYLGGSDTEAFF; cdr3_nt: TGTGCCAGCAGTTATTTGGGAGGGTCTGACACTGAAGCTTTCTTT
d_call: TRBD1; clone_size: .; j_call: TRBJ2-1; v_call: TRBV6-5; cdr3_aa: CASSWTGDNEQFF; cdr3_nt: TGTGCCAGCAGTTGGACAGGGGATAATGAGCAGTTCTTC
d_call: TRBD2; clone_size: .; j_call: TRBJ2-1; v_call: TRBV5-1; cdr3_aa: CASSLHSGSSYNEQFF; cdr3_nt: TGCGCCAGCAGCTTGCATAGCGGGAGCTCCTACAATGAGCAGTTCTTC
d_call: .; clone_size: .; j_call: TRBJ1-2; v_call: TRBV30; cdr3_aa: CAWSVSIYGYTF; cdr3_nt: TGTGCCTGGAGTGTATCCATCTATGGCTACACCTTC
d_call: .; clone_size: .; j_call: TRBJ2-5; v_call: TRBV27; cdr3_aa: CASRPRPISETQYF; cdr3_nt: TGTGCCAGCAGACCTAGACCAATCTCGGAGACCCAGTACTTC
d_call: .; clone_size: .; j_call: TRBJ2-2; v_call: TRBV2; cdr3_aa: CASSEAGRFTGELFF; cdr3_nt: TGTGCCAGCAGTGAAGCCGGCAGGTTCACCGGGGAGCTGTTTTTT
d_call: TRBD1; clone_size: .; j_call: TRBJ2-7; v_call: TRBV4-1; cdr3_aa: CASSQAQGEYEQYF; cdr3_nt: TGCGCCAGCAGCCAAGCACAGGGGGAATACGAGCAGTACTTC
d_call: .; clone_size: .; j_call: TRBJ2-7; v_call: TRBV5-1; cdr3_aa: CASSLVADPLSSSYEQYF; cdr3_nt: TGCGCCAGCAGCTTGGTCGCGGATCCATTATCCTCCTCCTACGAGCAGTACTTC
d_call: TRBD1; clone_size: .; j_call: TRBJ2-7; v_call: TRBV13; cdr3_aa: CASSLGQGASYEQYF; cdr3_nt: TGTGCCAGCAGCTTGGGACAGGGGGCCTCCTACGAGCAGTACTTC
d_call: TRBD1; clone_size: .; j_call: TRBJ1-1; v_call: TRBV28; cdr3_aa: CASSFSQGASGAFF; cdr3_nt: TGTGCCAGCAGTTTTTCCCAGGGGGCTTCTGGAGCTTTCTTT
d_call: TRBD1; clone_size: few; j_call: TRBJ1-2; v_call: TRBV30; cdr3_aa: CAYFRKGASGYTF; cdr3_nt: TGTGCCTACTTTCGCAAGGGGGCGAGTGGCTACACCTTC
d_call: .; clone_size: once; j_call: TRBJ1-1; v_call: TRBV18; cdr3_aa: CASSEALGTEAFF; cdr3_nt: TGTGCCAGCTCGGAGGCCCTGGGCACTGAAGCTTTCTTT
d_call: TRBD1; clone_size: .; j_call: TRBJ2-3; v_call: TRBV5-8; cdr3_aa: CASSRQGVTDTQYF; cdr3_nt: TGTGCCAGCAGCCGACAGGGCGTTACAGATACGCAGTATTTT
d_call: TRBD1; clone_size: .; j_call: TRBJ2-7; v_call: TRBV5-1; cdr3_aa: CASSSDGQGSYEQYF; cdr3_nt: TGCGCCAGCAGCTCCGACGGACAGGGTAGTTACGAGCAGTACTTC
d_call: TRBD2; clone_size: .; j_call: TRBJ2-1; v_call: TRBV11-1; cdr3_aa: CASSPHGAGAYNEQFF; cdr3_nt: TGTGCCAGCAGCCCCCATGGAGCGGGGGCATACAATGAGCAGTTCTTC
d_call: TRBD1; clone_size: .; j_call: TRBJ2-5; v_call: TRBV7-2; cdr3_aa: CASSLGQQGAGKTQYF; cdr3_nt: TGTGCCAGCAGCTTAGGCCAACAGGGGGCGGGAAAGACCCAGTACTTC
d_call: TRBD1; clone_size: few; j_call: TRBJ1-2; v_call: TRBV5-4; cdr3_aa: CASSLGDRNYGYTF; cdr3_nt: TGTGCCAGCAGCTTAGGGGACAGGAACTATGGCTACACCTTC
d_call: .; clone_size: few; j_call: TRBJ1-2; v_call: TRBV7-2; cdr3_aa: CASSPARVYTF; cdr3_nt: TGTGCCAGCAGCCCAGCGCGTGTCTACACCTTC
d_call: TRBD1; clone_size: once; j_call: TRBJ1-5; v_call: TRBV6-1; cdr3_aa: CASSEMGQGVNQPQHF; cdr3_nt: TGTGCCAGCAGTGAAATGGGACAGGGGGTCAATCAGCCCCAGCATTTT
d_call: TRBD1; clone_size: .; j_call: TRBJ2-1; v_call: TRBV19; cdr3_aa: CASSIDPIGQGQSYNEQFF; cdr3_nt: TGTGCCAGTAGTATAGATCCCATAGGACAGGGACAATCCTACAATGAGCAGTTCTTC
d_call: .; clone_size: .; j_call: TRBJ1-5; v_call: TRBV4-1; cdr3_aa: CASSQGQGQYYQPQHF; cdr3_nt: TGCGCCAGCAGCCAAGGGCAGGGCCAGTATTATCAGCCCCAGCATTTT
d_call: TRBD1; clone_size: .; j_call: TRBJ2-7; v_call: TRBV27; cdr3_aa: CASGPGTGGHEQYF; cdr3_nt: TGTGCCAGCGGACCCGGGACAGGGGGCCACGAGCAGTACTTC
d_call: TRBD1; clone_size: .; j_call: TRBJ1-2; v_call: TRBV28; cdr3_aa: CASSPSGGTGIYGYTF; cdr3_nt: TGTGCCAGCAGTCCGTCCGGGGGGACAGGGATTTATGGCTACACCTTC
d_call: TRBD1; clone_size: .; j_call: TRBJ2-2; v_call: TRBV25-1; cdr3_aa: CASRRTGDHGELFF; cdr3_nt: TGTGCCAGCAGGCGGACAGGGGACCACGGGGAGCTGTTTTTT
d_call: TRBD2; clone_size: .; j_call: TRBJ2-7; v_call: TRBV11-3; cdr3_aa: CASSATRGSIYEQYF; cdr3_nt: TGTGCCAGCAGCGCTACCCGCGGGAGTATCTACGAGCAGTACTTC
d_call: .; clone_size: .; j_call: TRBJ1-5; v_call: TRBV9; cdr3_aa: CASSLSPSWPQHF; cdr3_nt: TGTGCCAGCAGCTTGAGCCCCTCATGGCCCCAGCATTTT
d_call: .; clone_size: .; j_call: TRBJ1-2; v_call: TRBV12-5; cdr3_aa: CASGLTRGYYGYTF; cdr3_nt: TGTGCTAGTGGTTTGACCCGCGGGTACTATGGCTACACCTTC
d_call: TRBD1; clone_size: .; j_call: TRBJ2-7; v_call: TRBV5-4; cdr3_aa: CASSLRQGGEQYF; cdr3_nt: TGTGCCAGCAGCTTGAGACAGGGGGGCGAGCAGTACTTC
d_call: TRBD1; clone_size: .; j_call: TRBJ1-1; v_call: TRBV30; cdr3_aa: CAWRRTGGSTEAFF; cdr3_nt: TGTGCCTGGAGACGAACAGGGGGTAGCACTGAAGCTTTCTTT
d_call: TRBD1; clone_size: few; j_call: TRBJ2-7; v_call: TRBV19; cdr3_aa: CASSADRGRNREQYF; cdr3_nt: TGTGCCAGTAGTGCGGACAGGGGTCGAAATCGCGAGCAGTACTTC
d_call: TRBD1; clone_size: .; j_call: TRBJ2-7; v_call: TRBV18; cdr3_aa: CASSPGEGASYEQYF; cdr3_nt: TGTGCCAGCTCACCTGGAGAGGGGGCTTCCTACGAGCAGTACTTC
d_call: TRBD1; clone_size: few; j_call: TRBJ1-1; v_call: TRBV5-4; cdr3_aa: CASSGADRGNTEAFF; cdr3_nt: TGTGCCAGCAGCGGGGCGGACAGGGGGAACACTGAAGCTTTCTTT
d_call: TRBD2; clone_size: .; j_call: TRBJ2-1; v_call: TRBV9; cdr3_aa: CASSFSGGFPYNEQFF; cdr3_nt: TGTGCCAGCAGCTTTAGCGGGGGGTTCCCCTACAATGAGCAGTTCTTC
d_call: .; clone_size: .; j_call: TRBJ2-7; v_call: TRBV10-2; cdr3_aa: CASSESVGAYEQYF; cdr3_nt: TGCGCCAGCAGTGAGAGTGTAGGGGCCTACGAGCAGTACTTC
d_call: TRBD1; clone_size: .; j_call: TRBJ2-7; v_call: TRBV5-4; cdr3_aa: CASSGDRGYEQYF; cdr3_nt: TGTGCCAGCAGCGGGGACAGGGGCTACGAGCAGTACTTC
d_call: .; clone_size: .; j_call: TRBJ1-1; v_call: TRBV5-1; cdr3_aa: CASRQLNTEAFF; cdr3_nt: TGCGCCAGCAGACAGTTGAACACTGAAGCTTTCTTT
d_call: TRBD2; clone_size: .; j_call: TRBJ2-5; v_call: TRBV5-6; cdr3_aa: CASSSGGRGEETQYF; cdr3_nt: TGTGCCAGCAGCTCGGGGGGTAGGGGCGAAGAGACCCAGTACTTC
d_call: TRBD1; clone_size: .; j_call: TRBJ1-2; v_call: TRBV4-1; cdr3_aa: CASSQDLLRPRQGGYGYTF; cdr3_nt: TGCGCCAGCAGCCAAGATCTTTTACGCCCCCGACAGGGTGGATATGGCTACACCTTC
d_call: .; clone_size: few; j_call: TRBJ2-7; v_call: TRBV2; cdr3_aa: CASSSKYEQYF; cdr3_nt: TGTGCCAGCAGTTCCAAATACGAGCAGTACTTC
d_call: .; clone_size: .; j_call: TRBJ2-1; v_call: TRBV5-1; cdr3_aa: CASSLTTASYNEQFF; cdr3_nt: TGCGCCAGCAGCTTGACGACAGCCTCCTACAATGAGCAGTTCTTC
d_call: .; clone_size: .; j_call: TRBJ1-2; v_call: TRBV30; cdr3_aa: CAWKQGPLNYGYTF; cdr3_nt: TGTGCCTGGAAGCAGGGGCCCCTTAACTATGGCTACACCTTC
d_call: .; clone_size: .; j_call: TRBJ2-1; v_call: TRBV5-1; cdr3_aa: CASSRAGEQFF; cdr3_nt: TGCGCCAGCAGCAGGGCGGGTGAGCAGTTCTTC
d_call: .; clone_size: .; j_call: TRBJ1-2; v_call: TRBV5-4; cdr3_aa: CASSFRQYPYGYTF; cdr3_nt: TGTGCCAGCAGCTTCCGACAGTACCCCTATGGCTACACCTTC
d_call: .; clone_size: .; j_call: TRBJ2-7; v_call: TRBV11-2; cdr3_aa: CASSLDGWGGNEQYF; cdr3_nt: TGTGCCAGCAGCTTAGATGGGTGGGGGGGCAACGAGCAGTACTTC
d_call: .; clone_size: .; j_call: TRBJ2-2; v_call: TRBV19; cdr3_aa: CASSMQVGDTGELFF; cdr3_nt: TGTGCCAGTAGTATGCAGGTGGGAGACACCGGGGAGCTGTTTTTT
d_call: .; clone_size: .; j_call: TRBJ1-5; v_call: TRBV7-9; cdr3_aa: CASSLAVGQLNQPQHF; cdr3_nt: TGTGCCAGCAGCCTAGCCGTAGGACAGTTAAATCAGCCCCAGCATTTT
d_call: .; clone_size: .; j_call: TRBJ2-5; v_call: TRBV4-1; cdr3_aa: CASSQSTQHLGLTQYF; cdr3_nt: TGCGCCAGCAGCCAATCCACCCAACATTTGGGGCTGACCCAGTACTTC
d_call: .; clone_size: .; j_call: TRBJ1-4; v_call: TRBV5-1; cdr3_aa: CASSLRGIATNEKLFF; cdr3_nt: TGCGCCAGCAGCCTCAGGGGAATAGCAACTAATGAAAAACTGTTTTTT
d_call: .; clone_size: .; j_call: TRBJ1-4; v_call: TRBV5-8; cdr3_aa: CASSLDREKLFF; cdr3_nt: TGTGCCAGCAGCTTGGACCGGGAAAAACTGTTTTTT
d_call: TRBD1; clone_size: .; j_call: TRBJ1-2; v_call: TRBV7-3; cdr3_aa: CASSIGQGLGYTF; cdr3_nt: TGTGCCAGCAGCATTGGACAGGGGTTAGGCTACACCTTC